One sample yielded the 16 T cell receptor beta chains listed below, sequenced in a study of T-cell reconstitution after alpha-beta-depleted transplantation in children. Findings and caveats of the study: Fresh T-cell production supplied most of the T-cell counts and diversity seen one year after transplant.

Preparation of the TCRbeta library involved a method that used unique molecular identifiers. TCRdb itself ran the PCR reads through MiXCR, one entry per CDR3 protein. The repertoire holds around 270,000 distinct CDR3 sequences, around 7.1% seen once, with around 10% in the top ten. For these TCRs, the target antigens are not known. The sequences come from peripheral blood, collected 360 days after TCRalphabeta/CD19-depleted stem cell transplant. Receptor source: a female patient aged 2 to 10 who had a stem cell transplant for Fanconi anemia, so the T cells may come from the graft donor.

This clonotype was seen at least ten times. This chain links TRBV28 with TRBJ2-7; the match to TRBD2 covers 7 bases. The CDR3 consists of 13 residues. Germline V gives CDR1 MDHEN, CDR2 SYDVKM. After removal of 3 bases from V and 2 bases from J, the junction contained 1 base not matched to a gene. CDR3 sequence (DNA): TGTGCCAGCAGTTTGGGGGGGACCTACGAGCAGTACGTC. It translates to CASSLGGTYEQYV.

This clonotype was observed many times. V is TRBV7-3 and J is TRBJ2-1; tentatively, D is TRBD1 (6 bases). V lost 4 bases to trimming and J lost 0 bases, with 10 bases between them. Looked up from germline, CDR1 is SGHTA and CDR2 is FQGTGA. The CDR3 covers 15 residues. The CDR3 here is CASSWDTSSYNEQFF. CDR3 DNA sequence: TGTGCCAGCAGCTGGGACACCAGCTCCTACAATGAGCAGTTCTTC.

At least ten counts were recorded for this clonotype. CDR3 loop: CSAKWTSGVSTDTQYF. CDR3 nucleotide sequence: TGCAGCGCGAAATGGACTAGCGGAGTGAGCACAGATACGCAGTATTTT. The J gene is TRBJ2-3, the V gene TRBV29-1, with 10 bases lining up with TRBD2. The germline V gene has CDR1 SQVTM and CDR2 ANQGSEA. CDR3 size: 16 residues. V dropped 7 bases and J dropped 0; count of bases not matched to a gene: 10.

The chain has TRBV5-1 and TRBJ2-4; 13 bases are a match to TRBD2. CDR3 length: 18 residues. V gave up 3 bases and J gave up 1 base; unmatched junction bases: 7. Germline assignment: CDR1 SGHRS and CDR2 YFSETQ. Here the CDR3 DNA reads TGCGCCAGCAGCTCACTAGCGGGGGGGCTTTGGGCCAAAAACATTCAGTACTTC. Residues: CASSSLAGGLWAKNIQYF.

This clonotype was counted ten times or more. The V and J genes are TRBV7-9 and TRBJ2-7, with TRBD2 identical over 7 bases. CDR1 SEHNR and CDR2 FQNEAQ come from the germline V gene (reference sequence). The junction had 12 bases not matched to a gene; V was cut back by 1 base and J by 12 bases. The CDR3 covers 14 residues. CDR3 DNA: TGTGCCAGCAGCTTAGTTCGGACTAGGGGCGGAGTGTACTTC. This encodes CASSLVRTRGGVYF.

The table lists this clonotype with a few counts. Here the CDR3 reads CASSVPRWSGGGPDTQYF. CDR3 nucleotides: TGTGCCAGCAGCGTCCCGCGTTGGAGCGGGGGGGGGCCAGATACGCAGTATTTT. The rearrangement uses TRBV9 and TRBJ2-3; 10 nucleotides align to TRBD2. CDR3 length: 18 residues. The junction had 13 bases not matched to a gene; V was cut back by 2 bases and J by 4 bases. The V gene's germline CDR1 is SGDLS and CDR2 YYNGEE.

The table lists this clonotype with many counts. The chain links TRBV5-1 to TRBJ1-1; 9 positions match TRBD1. This CDR3 is built from 13 residues. Germline V CDR1 and CDR2: SGHRS, YFSETQ. After removal of 2 bases from V and 7 bases from J, the junction contained 3 bases not matched to a gene. This CDR3 reads CASSFGQGNEAFF. The CDR3 coding sequence is TGCGCCAGCAGCTTTGGACAGGGGAATGAAGCTTTCTTT.

In its sample, this clonotype was seen many times. The chain carries TRBV11-2 and TRBJ2-7; D uncertain. Germline V lookup: CDR1 SGHAT, CDR2 FQNNGV. The ends were cut back, 5 bases at V and 12 bases at J, with 20 bases in the middle. The CDR3 contains 13 residues. The CDR3 is CASSTQESTRPYF. The CDR3 DNA is TGTGCCAGCAGCACCCAGGAAAGTACACGCCCGTACTTC.

The rearrangement joins TRBV10-3 to TRBJ1-3; 7 positions match TRBD1. The length of the CDR3 is 15 residues. With V trimmed by 5 bases and J by 0 bases, 4 bases remained unmatched. Germline assignment: CDR1 ENHRY and CDR2 SYGVKD. The CDR3 DNA follows: TGTGCCATCAGTCTCAACAGGGGCTCTGGAAACACCATATATTTT. Translating it yields CAISLNRGSGNTIYF.

In this sample, this clonotype turned up a few times. The V gene is TRBV6-5, the J gene TRBJ2-1, with a tentative D call TRBD2 (5 bases). CDR1 and CDR2 (germline): MNHEY, SVGAGI. Trimming stripped 4 bases from V and 0 bases from J, with 13 bases between. The CDR3 runs 16 residues. CDR3 region: CASSLPTGSSYNEQFF. The CDR3 nucleotides are TGTGCCAGCAGTTTGCCGACTGGGAGCTCCTACAATGAGCAGTTCTTC.

The gene calls are TRBV9 and TRBJ1-5; D uncertain. This CDR3 contains 13 residues. The V end lost 3 bases, the J end lost 5 bases, and 9 bases lay between the germline ends. In germline, CDR1 is SGDLS, CDR2 YYNGEE. DNA of the CDR3: TGTGCCAGCAGCGCCCGAATGGATCAGCCCCAGCATTTT. Residues: CASSARMDQPQHF.

Ten or more counts support this clonotype. The rearrangement links TRBV2 to TRBJ2-3; D might be TRBD1 (5 bases). This CDR3 spans 14 amino acids. CDR1 is SNHLY and CDR2 is FYNNEI in the germline V gene. V dropped 6 bases and J dropped 1 base, with 11 bases sitting between them. CDR3 DNA sequence: TGTGCCAGCAGCGCAGGGTTCGGCACAGATACGCAGTATTTT. Translated, it gives CASSAGFGTDTQYF.

J is TRBJ1-6 and V is TRBV4-2; D not resolved. V dropped 1 base and J dropped 9 bases, with 1 base sitting between them. The CDR3 sequence is 11 residues long. From germline, CDR1 is LGHNA and CDR2 YNFKEQ. CDR3 sequence: CASSQVSPLHF. In DNA, the CDR3 is TGTGCCAGCAGCCAAGTTTCACCCCTCCACTTT.

This clonotype was counted many times. V and J are TRBV6-5 and TRBJ1-1; no clear D gene. CDR1 and CDR2 (germline): MNHEY, SVGAGI. V lost 2 bases to trimming and J lost 4 bases, with 14 bases between them. This CDR3 is 15 amino acids long. CDR3 nucleotides: TGTGCCAGCAGTTACGCCAGAGGGTTTGGCACTGAAGCTTTCTTT. Translating it yields CASSYARGFGTEAFF.

This clonotype showed up just a few times. The J gene is TRBJ2-4, the V gene TRBV4-2; 8 nucleotides line up with TRBD1. The ends lost 6 bases at V and 3 bases at J; junction bases unmatched: 7. The CDR3 spans 15 residues. Germline V gives CDR1 LGHNA, CDR2 YNFKEQ. CDR3 residues: CASSPGQGGKNIQYF. CDR3 sequence (DNA): TGTGCCAGCAGTCCCGGACAGGGAGGCAAAAACATTCAGTACTTC.

This clonotype was seen at least ten times. The chain combines TRBV18 with TRBJ2-7; no reliable D call. Trimming removed 0 bases at V and 7 bases at J, with 19 bases between. CDR1 is KGHSH and CDR2 is LQKENI in the germline V gene. There are 16 residues in the CDR3. CDR3 DNA: TGTGCCAGCTCACCACCGAGCCGGGCGGCCGGTCGTGAGCAGTACTTC. Its protein is CASSPPSRAAGREQYF.